This note documents a single TCR beta chain sequence. Its target is unknown. These data are taken from a study of naive and memory T cell subsets. Findings and caveats of the study: Over 90% of naive TCR sequences appeared only once after error correction, unlike memory subsets. Especially in CD8 cells, naive repertoires contained a few larger clonotypes, possibly CD45RA-re-expressing memory cells. There was no ground truth to check naive and memory subset results. RNA-based TCR counts may shift with T cell activation and differentiation.

Separate alpha and beta amplification began at the second PCR step. CDR3 length: 12 residues. The germline gives CDR1 MNHEY, CDR2 SVGEGT. V was shortened by 5 bases and J by 7 bases, with 9 bases between the two germline ends. Two oligonucleotides, mixed equimolar, formed the beta constant-region primer covering TRBC1 and TRBC2. The ligated cDNA underwent four PCR rounds using SP2 and nested alpha and beta constant-region primers. TCRdb fed the UMI-ligation and nested PCR reads into MiXCR, producing one record per CDR3 protein. The sample lists about 90,000 distinct CDR3 sequences, over 9% seen once, with roughly 0.13% in the top ten.

The source material was naive CD4+ T cells from blood. The receptor was isolated from a human donor in good health. The chain combines TRBV6-2 or TRBV6-3 with TRBJ1-5, with no clear D. The CDR3 nucleotides read TGTGCCAGCAGTAAACCGGGACAGCCCCAGCATTTT. Translating it yields CASSKPGQPQHF.